This T cell receptor beta chain came from a study of post-analysis software for immune sequencing data. V lost 5 bases to trimming and J lost 2 bases, with 17 bases between them. CDR1 and CDR2 (germline): MDHEN, SYDVKM. CDR3 length equals 16 residues. Study observations and caveats: Five TRBV segments were significantly more frequent in patients than in controls. TRBV5-6, TRBV5-1 and TRBV20-1 were among these segments. There was significantly lower normalized Chao1 diversity in multiple sclerosis patients than in controls.

cDNA libraries of TCR beta carried unique molecular identifiers. When about 0.9 to 11 million T cells were used, they gave approximately 450,000 cDNA molecules. TCRdb recomputed calls from the PCR reads with MiXCR, one row per CDR3 protein. In the table there are roughly 730,000 distinct CDR3 sequences, about 32% of which are singletons. As concerns this clonotype: Its antigen remains unidentified.

The sequencing sample was made of blood. The chain links TRBV28 to TRBJ2-3; a weak D match, TRBD2 (6 bases). The receptor was isolated from a girl aged 10 to 17 with multiple sclerosis. CDR3 in amino acids: CASSIVGGPVTDTQYF. The DNA of the CDR3 is TGTGCCAGCAGTATTGTGGGAGGCCCCGTCACAGATACGCAGTATTTT.